The 20 T cell receptor beta chains listed next were all sequenced from one sample in a study of post-analysis software for immune sequencing data. The study, taken as a whole, reports: Patients used four to six TRBV segments, including TRBV5-6, TRBV5-1 and TRBV20-1, more often than controls.

Their antigen targets remain unknown. TCR beta libraries were prepared from cDNA with unique molecular identifiers. One entry per CDR3 protein results from TCRdb running MiXCR on the PCR reads. The data hold 750,000 to 950,000 distinct CDR3 sequences, with about 53% observed a single time. Specimen: blood. The receptor set was obtained from a girl under 18 with multiple sclerosis.

This chain joins TRBV20-1 and TRBJ2-4; 14 nucleotides align to TRBD2. The CDR3 loop spans 17 amino acids. CDR1 is DFQATT and CDR2 is SNEGSKA in the germline V gene (reference sequence). With 6 bases clipped from V and 13 bases from J, the junction kept 20 bases outside the gene matches. CDR3 coding DNA: TGCAGTGCGAAGACTAGCGGGGGGGGTCGCTTCCACAATGAGCAGTACTTC. Translating it yields CSAKTSGGGRFHNEQYF.

The chain recombines TRBV12-5 with TRBJ1-1; possible D gene TRBD1, 5 bases. There are 12 residues in the CDR3. In germline, CDR1 is LGHNT, CDR2 FRNRAP. The germline V and J ends were trimmed by 5 bases and 7 bases, with 11 bases remaining between them. CDR3 nucleotides: TGTGCTAGTGGTCCCAGGGTGGATGAAGCTTTCTTT. This sequence encodes CASGPRVDEAFF. The variable domain in full, completed from reference TRBV12-5 and TRBJ1-1, reads DARVTQTPRHKVTEMGQEVTMRCQPILGHNTVFWYRQTMMQGLELLAYFRNRAPLDDSGMPKDRFSAEMPDATLATLKIQPSEPRDSAVYFCASGPRVDEAFFGQGTRLTVV.

CDR3 in amino acids: CSVETSGRFEQFF. CDR3 nucleotide sequence: TGCAGCGTTGAGACTAGCGGGAGATTCGAGCAGTTCTTC. The chain joins TRBV29-1 to TRBJ2-1; TRBD2 aligns across 12 bases. Trimming took 3 bases from V and 10 from J; bases not matched to a gene: 4. This CDR3 spans 13 amino acids. CDR1 SQVTM and CDR2 ANQGSEA come from the germline V gene.

V usage is TRBV27 and J usage is TRBJ1-2, with D tentatively TRBD1 (5 bases). The CDR3 is 14 amino acids. Germline values: CDR1 MNHEY, CDR2 SMNVEV (reference sequence). The V gene lost 2 bases and the J gene lost 4 bases, with 11 bases spanning the gap. The DNA for the CDR3 is TGTGCCAGCAGTTTAAACGGGGGGGGCTATGGCTACACCTTC. Translation gives CASSLNGGGYGYTF.

Only a few counts were recorded for this clonotype. The CDR3 coding sequence is TGTGCTAGTGGTTTGCCACCGGGACCCCCTGACTACAATGAGCAGTTCTTC. Its protein is CASGLPPGPPDYNEQFF. This chain uses TRBV12-5 with TRBJ2-1, with D perhaps being TRBD1 or TRBD2 (5 bases each). The CDR3 covers 17 residues. V was shortened by 2 bases and J by 3 bases, with 17 bases between the two germline ends. From germline, CDR1 is LGHNT and CDR2 FRNRAP.

This clonotype was observed a handful of times. The chain is built from TRBV29-1 and TRBJ1-2; 9 positions match TRBD1. The CDR3 is 13 residues long. Trimming cost V 7 bases and J 2 bases; bases outside gene matches: 5. Per the germline V gene, CDR1 is SQVTM and CDR2 is ANQGSEA. The chain's CDR3 is CSGSGQGNYGYTF. The CDR3 DNA sequence: TGCAGCGGAAGCGGACAGGGGAACTATGGCTACACCTTC.

The chain is built from TRBV29-1 and TRBJ2-1, with D perhaps TRBD2 (5 bases). The CDR3 has 14 residues. Between the trimmed V and J ends, which lost 7 bases and 0 bases, there was a span of 13 bases. CDR1 and CDR2 from the germline V gene are SQVTM and ANQGSEA. The DNA for the CDR3 is TGCAGCGCTGACCAGGACTCCTCCTACAATGAGCAGTTCTTC. Translating it yields CSADQDSSYNEQFF.

Comments on this clonotype: At one end the junction does not follow the germline gene, possibly because of a read error. The chain couples TRBV7-2 to TRBJ2-7; D unresolved. The CDR3 is made up of 14 amino acids. From germline, CDR1 is SGHTA and CDR2 FQGNSA. The chain's CDR3 is CASSNARGLYGQYF. For the CDR3, the DNA is TGTGCCAGCAGCAACGCCCGCGGTCTCTACGGGCAGTACTTC.

The rearrangement joins TRBV20-1 to TRBJ2-5; 10 bases are a match to TRBD2. Germline values: CDR1 DFQATT, CDR2 SNEGSKA (reference sequence). Trimming cost V 1 base and J 0 bases; bases outside gene matches: 11. The CDR3 is 18 residues long. DNA of the CDR3: TGCAGTGCTAGAGGGAGGCTAGCGGGAGCCCCGTACCAAGAGACCCAGTACTTC. Protein product: CSARGRLAGAPYQETQYF.

V and J are TRBV11-2 and TRBJ1-2; no reliable D call. CDR1 is SGHAT and CDR2 is FQNNGV in the germline V gene. The ends were cut back, 6 bases at V and 6 bases at J, with 17 bases in the middle. The CDR3 has 14 residues. CDR3 sequence (DNA): TGTGCCAGCAGTTATTATCTCGTGGGAGATGGCTACACCTTC. It yields the protein CASSYYLVGDGYTF.

The rearrangement links TRBV6-6 to TRBJ2-7; TRBD1 might be the D (5 bases). The DNA end favors TRBJ2-5, so the J call may be wrong. The CDR3 loop spans 11 amino acids. Germline V gives CDR1 MNHNY, CDR2 SVGAGI (reference sequence). The CDR3 nucleotides are TGTGCCAGCAGGGAGACAGTGACCCAGTACTTC. Its translation: CASRETVTQYF.

About this clonotype: One end of the junction fails to match germline, which may point to a read error. This rearrangement joins TRBV15 to TRBJ2-3, with 13 bases matching TRBD2. Germline values: CDR1 LNHNV, CDR2 YYDKDF (reference sequence). This CDR3 is 15 amino acids long. The CDR3 sequence is CASSRTSGSVDTQYF. The CDR3 DNA follows: TGTGCCTCCAGCAGGACTAGCGGGAGTGTAGATACGCAGTATTTT.

Concerning this clonotype itself: This may be a read error: a much more frequent sequence differs by one nucleotide. The chain joins TRBV7-9 to TRBJ1-1; D gene unclear. V shed 1 base and J shed 1 base, with 4 bases lying between them. The CDR3 sequence is 13 residues long. CDR1 and CDR2 from the germline V gene are SEHNR and FQNEAQ (reference sequence). The DNA for the CDR3 is TGTGCCAGCAGCTTAGTGGAGAACACTGAAGCTTTCTTT. The encoded protein is CASSLVENTEAFF. The full variable domain, completed using reference TRBV7-9 and TRBJ1-1, is DTGVSQNPRHKITKRGQNVTFRCDPISEHNRLYWYRQTLGQGPEFLTYFQNEAQLEKSRLLSDRFSAERPKGSFSTLEIQRTEQGDSAMYLCASSLVENTEAFFGQGTRLTVV.

Of note for this clonotype: Germline is not matched at one junction end, which may reflect a read error. The genes are TRBV12-3 or TRBV12-4 and TRBJ2-2; TRBD1 matches at 9 bases. The CDR3 covers 16 residues. CDR3 sequence: CASSPDRGPNTGERFF. Written as DNA, the CDR3 is TGTGCCAGCAGCCCGGACAGGGGACCGAACACCGGGGAGCGGTTTTTT.

The chain employs TRBV5-1 and TRBJ2-3, with 7 bases matching TRBD1. Germline-derived CDR1 and CDR2 are SGHRS and YFSETQ. The CDR3 sequence is 14 residues long. Trimming at V came to 4 bases and at J to 2 bases, leaving 4 bases not matched to a gene. The CDR3 DNA reads as TGCGCCAGCAGCACCGGGACAGTCACAGATACGCAGTATTTT. This gives the protein CASSTGTVTDTQYF.

This clonotype has more than one count but fewer than ten. V and J are TRBV6-6 and TRBJ2-5; no definite D call. Deletions cut 5 bases from V and 1 base from J, with 8 bases between. The CDR3 extends over 13 amino acids. CDR1 is MNHNY, CDR2 SVGAGI, per germline (reference sequence). In nucleotides, the CDR3 is TGTGCCAGCAGTCCCATGGGCCAAGAGACCCAGTACTTC. This codes for CASSPMGQETQYF.

The J gene is TRBJ2-2, the V gene TRBV20-1, with 12 bases aligning to TRBD2. V was pared by 1 base and J by 0 bases, with 0 bases of the junction left unmatched. The CDR3 covers 16 residues. CDR1 and CDR2 from the germline V gene are DFQATT and SNEGSKA (reference sequence). The CDR3 sequence: CSARGLAGANTGELFF. CDR3 in DNA: TGCAGTGCTAGAGGACTAGCGGGAGCGAACACCGGGGAGCTGTTTTTT.

The rearrangement links TRBV4-2 to TRBJ1-2; D remains ambiguous. V was trimmed by 1 base and J by 6 bases, leaving 18 bases between them. Germline lookup yields CDR1 LGHNA and CDR2 YNFKEQ. This CDR3 has 16 amino acids. The CDR3 here is CASSQVIDAFYDGYTF. CDR3 nucleotides: TGTGCCAGCAGCCAAGTTATAGACGCGTTCTATGATGGCTACACCTTC.

V is TRBV29-1 and J is TRBJ1-2, with 8 bases matching TRBD1. CDR1 and CDR2 from the germline V gene are SQVTM and ANQGSEA. The CDR3 loop spans 13 amino acids. J lost 4 bases, V lost 6 bases, and 7 bases had no gene match. CDR3 region: CSVSQGAGYGYTF. CDR3 in DNA: TGCAGCGTCTCGCAGGGGGCCGGCTATGGCTACACCTTC. The full variable domain, rest sourced from reference TRBV29-1 and TRBJ1-2, is SAVISQKPSRDICQRGTSLTIQCQVDSQVTMMFWYRQQPGQSLTLIATANQGSEATYESGFVIDKFPISRPNLTFSTLTVSNMSPEDSSIYLCSVSQGAGYGYTFGSGTRLTVV.

The V gene is TRBV5-1, the J gene TRBJ2-5, with 10 bases lining up with TRBD2. The J call is uncertain, as TRBJ2-7 better fits the DNA end. The CDR3 runs to 14 residues. Germline V gene lookup returns CDR1 SGHRS and CDR2 YFSETQ. This CDR3 is CASSFTGTSDEQYF. The DNA of the CDR3 is TGCGCCAGCAGCTTTACCGGGACTAGCGACGAGCAGTACTTC.